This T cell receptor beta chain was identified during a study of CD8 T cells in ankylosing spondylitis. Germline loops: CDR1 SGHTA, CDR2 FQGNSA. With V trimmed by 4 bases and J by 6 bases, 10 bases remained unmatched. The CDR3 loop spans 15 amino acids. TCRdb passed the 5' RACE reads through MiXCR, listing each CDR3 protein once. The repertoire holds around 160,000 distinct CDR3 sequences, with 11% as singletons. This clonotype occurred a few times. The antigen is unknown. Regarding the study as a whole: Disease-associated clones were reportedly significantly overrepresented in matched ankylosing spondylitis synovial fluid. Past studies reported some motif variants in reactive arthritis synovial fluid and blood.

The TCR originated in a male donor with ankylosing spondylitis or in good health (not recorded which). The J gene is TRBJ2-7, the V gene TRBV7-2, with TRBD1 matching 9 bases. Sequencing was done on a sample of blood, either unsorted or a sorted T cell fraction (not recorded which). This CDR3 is CASSSSGTGYGEQYF. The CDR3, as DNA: TGTGCCAGCAGCTCTTCCGGGACAGGGTATGGCGAGCAGTACTTC.